This T cell receptor beta chain was identified in a study of T cells in Graves' hyperthyroidism and ophthalmopathy. Study-level points and caveats: In the blood, most expanded thyroid clonotypes above 0.001 appeared as well.

A remark on this clonotype: Antigen: not known.

RNA transcripts were the template for amplifying TCR beta CDR3 regions. TCR CDR3 regions were first amplified by RT-PCR with HTBI primers. TCRdb fed the multiplex PCR reads into MiXCR, producing one record per CDR3 protein. The table lists about half a million distinct CDR3 sequences, 15% to 20% of them singletons. Clinical symptoms, serum thyroxine and TRAb, thyroid ultrasound and orbital computed tomography together formed the diagnostic basis. PBMCs were collected from an approximately 10 ml volume of fresh peripheral blood. Specimen: blood. This sequence originates from a man aged 40-55 years with Graves' ophthalmopathy.

The CDR3 loop is CAGRGGASGTQYF. In DNA form, the CDR3 reads TGTGCCGGGAGAGGCGGGGCCTCGGGGACCCAGTACTTC. The chain couples TRBV2 to TRBJ2-5, with D perhaps matching TRBD2 (6 bases). From germline, CDR1 is SNHLY and CDR2 FYNNEI. V lost 11 bases and J 7 bases, leaving 20 bases between the germline ends. The CDR3 has 13 amino acids.